This T cell receptor beta chain was sequenced for a study of technical replicates of blood from several donors. Assay used: immunoSEQ multiplex PCR; TCRdb lists only in-frame clones, some missing. In the table there are about 56,000 clones, nearly 95% of which are singletons. Sequenced input: PBMCs. This clonotype was sampled from a human donor in good health. Some clones in this sample may be carry-over from other donors' samples.

The CDR3 loop reads CASSQDPPRLAGVTYEQYF. The CDR3 nucleotides are TGCGCCAGCAGCCAAGACCCACCAAGACTAGCGGGAGTAACCTACGAGCAGTACTTC. The J gene is TRBJ2-7, the V gene TRBV4-3; 12 bases are a match to TRBD2. The length of the CDR3 is 19 residues. The germline gives CDR1 LGHNA, CDR2 YSLEER. The junction had 11 bases not matched to a gene; V was cut back by 0 bases and J by 2 bases.